This T cell receptor (beta chain) was recovered during a study of CXCR3-negative and CXCR3-positive naive CD8 T cells. The study, taken as a whole, reports: The authors found comparable surface CD5 between naive subsets and inferred TCR strength from TRB CDR3 properties. Naive cells used TRBV-TRBJ genes in much the same way whether CXCR3-negative or CXCR3-positive; memory cells did not.

cDNA libraries for TRB were generated by 5' RACE incorporating UMI labels. TCRdb reprocessed the 5' RACE reads and stores each CDR3 protein as one record, lacking DNA. The sample's table shows about 120,000 distinct CDR3 sequences. Among CD8+ T cells, naive ones were CD45RO-CCR7+CD27+CD95-. As regards this clonotype: Its antigen is unknown.

The receptor was isolated from a human donor in good health. Some clones in this sample may be carry-over from other donors' samples. Source material: naive CXCR3- CD8+ T cells from blood. As for subset: CD45RO-CCR7+CD27+CD95- naive CD8+ T cells lacking CXCR3 (TNR3-).

CDR3 sequence: CASSLQRQGNQPQHF. The chain couples TRBV28 to TRBJ1-5; with no DNA, the TCRdb D assignment of TRBD1 cannot be verified. Germline CDR1 is MDHEN and CDR2 is SYDVKM. The CDR3 covers 15 residues.